These T cell receptor beta chains were read from a single sample in a study of regulatory T cells in long-lasting Graves disease. TCRdb re-called the multiplex PCR reads through MiXCR, storing one row per CDR3 protein. The sample yields 400,000 to 450,000 distinct CDR3 sequences, around 17% seen once. The sample was also reused in another study, on T cells in Graves' hyperthyroidism and ophthalmopathy.

The sequencing here drew on peripheral blood mononuclear cells (PBMCs), taken at new diagnosis, from a patient treated with antithyroid drugs. The source of these receptors is a woman between 25 and 40 years old with Graves disease. Both conserved end residues are part of each CDR3. The D gene is left open where the match is weak. Only part of the rows carry a size: once, few, many, or a class if the clone is expanded.

J gene: TRBJ2-1
D gene: TRBD2
V gene: TRBV6-2/TRBV6-3
clone size: .
CDR3 DNA: TGTGCCAGCCCAGGCGGGAGAGGCTACAATGAGCAGTTCTTC
CDR3 protein: CASPGGRGYNEQFF

J gene: TRBJ1-4
D gene: .
V gene: TRBV29-1
clone size: .
CDR3 DNA: TGCAGCATCATCTCGAGAGAAAAACTGTTTTTT
CDR3 protein: CSIISREKLFF

J gene: TRBJ1-4
D gene: TRBD1
V gene: TRBV2
clone size: .
CDR3 DNA: TGTGCCAGCAGAGCGGACAGGGTTGTTGAAAAACTGCTTTTT
CDR3 protein: CASRADRVVEKLLF

J gene: TRBJ2-1
D gene: .
V gene: TRBV6-2/TRBV6-3
clone size: many
CDR3 DNA: TGTGCCAGCAGTGAATCTCTAGGAGCACACAATGAGCAGTTCTTC
CDR3 protein: CASSESLGAHNEQFF

J gene: TRBJ1-1
D gene: .
V gene: TRBV30
clone size: few
CDR3 DNA: TGTGCCTGGAGTGTTTGGGGGGGTACCACTGAAGCTTTCTTT
CDR3 protein: CAWSVWGGTTEAFF

J gene: TRBJ1-1
D gene: .
V gene: TRBV7-9
clone size: few
CDR3 DNA: TGTGCCAGCAGCCCTCAGGGGAAGGGGAACACTGAAGCTTTCTTT
CDR3 protein: CASSPQGKGNTEAFF

J gene: TRBJ1-2
D gene: TRBD1
V gene: TRBV5-1
clone size: .
CDR3 DNA: TGCGCCAGCAGCTTGGGGGACAGGGGCCTTGGCTACACCTTC
CDR3 protein: CASSLGDRGLGYTF

J gene: TRBJ2-7
D gene: .
V gene: TRBV7-6
clone size: few
CDR3 DNA: TGTGCCAGCAGCTTAGGGTGGACTACCGACGAGCAGTACTTC
CDR3 protein: CASSLGWTTDEQYF

J gene: TRBJ2-2
D gene: .
V gene: TRBV2
clone size: many
CDR3 DNA: TGTGCCAGCACAGCGAGGGGGGGCGGATCCGGGGAGCTGTTTTTT
CDR3 protein: CASTARGGGSGELFF

J gene: TRBJ1-1
D gene: .
V gene: TRBV7-9
clone size: many
CDR3 DNA: TGTGCCAGCAGCTTGCAGTTTGAAGCTTTCTTT
CDR3 protein: CASSLQFEAFF

J gene: TRBJ2-7
D gene: TRBD1
V gene: TRBV28
clone size: .
CDR3 DNA: TGTGCCAGCAGGACAGGGGGTCCTTACGAGCAGTACTTC
CDR3 protein: CASRTGGPYEQYF

J gene: TRBJ1-1
D gene: .
V gene: TRBV6-1
clone size: few
CDR3 DNA: TGTGCCAGCCCGGGGAACACTGAAGCTTTCTTT
CDR3 protein: CASPGNTEAFF

J gene: TRBJ2-3
D gene: .
V gene: TRBV20-1
clone size: many
CDR3 DNA: TGCAGTGCTCCCTTGGGTGGGAAGGATACGCAGTATTTT
CDR3 protein: CSAPLGGKDTQYF

J gene: TRBJ1-1
D gene: .
V gene: TRBV5-6
clone size: many
CDR3 DNA: TGTGCCAGCAGCTCAGCCCAACAGGGCTTCTCTGAAGCTTTCTTT
CDR3 protein: CASSSAQQGFSEAFF

J gene: TRBJ2-7
D gene: TRBD2
V gene: TRBV18
clone size: many
CDR3 DNA: TGTGCCAGCTCCATATTATCTTTTGGGACTAGTAACCACGAGCAGTACTTC
CDR3 protein: CASSILSFGTSNHEQYF

J gene: TRBJ2-5
D gene: .
V gene: TRBV28
clone size: many
CDR3 DNA: TGTGCCATCCGTACTGAGGGAAAGACCCAGTACTTC
CDR3 protein: CAIRTEGKTQYF

J gene: TRBJ1-2
D gene: .
V gene: TRBV6-1
clone size: many
CDR3 DNA: TGTGCCAGCAGGGACCCCGACAGCAACTATGGCTACACCTTC
CDR3 protein: CASRDPDSNYGYTF

J gene: TRBJ1-1
D gene: .
V gene: TRBV7-6
clone size: .
CDR3 DNA: TGTGCCAGCAGCTTAAGAACAGGGAGTGAAGCTTTCTTT
CDR3 protein: CASSLRTGSEAFF

J gene: TRBJ2-5
D gene: TRBD1
V gene: TRBV10-3
clone size: few
CDR3 DNA: TGTGCCATCAGTGCCATCTCCACAGGGGTCCAAGAGACCCAGTACTTC
CDR3 protein: CAISAISTGVQETQYF

J gene: TRBJ2-1
D gene: TRBD2
V gene: TRBV29-1
clone size: many
CDR3 DNA: TGCAGCGTTGACGGGGTAGCGGGTCTCTCCTACAATGAGCAGTTCTTC
CDR3 protein: CSVDGVAGLSYNEQFF

J gene: TRBJ1-6
D gene: .
V gene: TRBV28
clone size: many
CDR3 DNA: TGTGCCAGCAGTTTACGATCCGGGTTCAACTATAATTCACCCCTCCACTTT
CDR3 protein: CASSLRSGFNYNSPLHF

J gene: TRBJ1-6
D gene: .
V gene: TRBV6-5
clone size: many
CDR3 DNA: TGTGCCAGCAGTTACTCGATAGGGAACGCTCCTAATTCACCCCTCCACTTT
CDR3 protein: CASSYSIGNAPNSPLHF

J gene: TRBJ1-5
D gene: .
V gene: TRBV20-1
clone size: many
CDR3 DNA: TGCAGTGCTCCCCTGGGGGGCAATCAGCCCCAGCATTTT
CDR3 protein: CSAPLGGNQPQHF

J gene: TRBJ2-3
D gene: .
V gene: TRBV7-9
clone size: few
CDR3 DNA: TGTGCCAGCAGCTCCTTGCTTAAACACACAGATACGCAGTATTTT
CDR3 protein: CASSSLLKHTDTQYF

J gene: TRBJ2-5
D gene: TRBD2
V gene: TRBV18
clone size: few
CDR3 DNA: TGTGCCAGCTCACTCTTAGGACTAGCGGGAGCCTCTCAAGAGACCCAGTACTTC
CDR3 protein: CASSLLGLAGASQETQYF

J gene: TRBJ2-4
D gene: .
V gene: TRBV7-9
clone size: .
CDR3 DNA: TGTGCCAGCAGCTTCACCGGGAACAAAAACATTCAGTACTTC
CDR3 protein: CASSFTGNKNIQYF

J gene: TRBJ2-3
D gene: .
V gene: TRBV10-3
clone size: many
CDR3 DNA: TGTGCCATCAGTGTCAGGGAAGGAGATACGCAGTATTTT
CDR3 protein: CAISVREGDTQYF

J gene: TRBJ2-2
D gene: .
V gene: TRBV9
clone size: .
CDR3 DNA: TGTGCCAGCAGCGTAGCTCCGGACGCCGGGGAGCTGTTTTTT
CDR3 protein: CASSVAPDAGELFF

J gene: TRBJ2-1
D gene: TRBD2
V gene: TRBV11-2
clone size: many
CDR3 DNA: TGTGCCACCAAAGGAACTAGCGGGATTTACAATGAGCAGTTCTTC
CDR3 protein: CATKGTSGIYNEQFF

J gene: TRBJ1-2
D gene: .
V gene: TRBV15
clone size: .
CDR3 DNA: TGTGCCACCAGCGGTGACAGAAACTATGGCCACACCTTC
CDR3 protein: CATSGDRNYGHTF

J gene: TRBJ1-4
D gene: .
V gene: TRBV20-1
clone size: .
CDR3 DNA: TGCAGTGCCCAACGGACCGATGTTAATGAAAAACTGTTTTTT
CDR3 protein: CSAQRTDVNEKLFF

J gene: TRBJ2-1
D gene: .
V gene: TRBV9
clone size: few
CDR3 DNA: TGTGCCAGCAGCGTAGACGGGTCTACGCTTCCCTACAATGAGCAGTTCTTC
CDR3 protein: CASSVDGSTLPYNEQFF

J gene: TRBJ2-5
D gene: .
V gene: TRBV7-9
clone size: many
CDR3 DNA: TGTGCCAGCAGTGACCAAGAGACCCAGTACTTC
CDR3 protein: CASSDQETQYF

J gene: TRBJ1-1
D gene: .
V gene: TRBV5-1
clone size: few
CDR3 DNA: TGCGCCAGCAGCGTGGACAGCCTGGACACTGAAGCTTTCTTT
CDR3 protein: CASSVDSLDTEAFF

J gene: TRBJ2-3
D gene: TRBD2
V gene: TRBV14
clone size: many
CDR3 DNA: TGTGCCAGCAGCCCGGGACTAGCGGCTAGCACAGATACGCAGTATTTT
CDR3 protein: CASSPGLAASTDTQYF

J gene: TRBJ2-7
D gene: .
V gene: TRBV12-3/TRBV12-4
clone size: many
CDR3 DNA: TGTGCCAGCAGTCTACCTCAGGGGTTTAGTAGTGTCTACGAGCAGTACTTC
CDR3 protein: CASSLPQGFSSVYEQYF

J gene: TRBJ1-2
D gene: TRBD1
V gene: TRBV29-1
clone size: .
CDR3 DNA: TGCAACGTTGAATTTTGGACAGGGCTTAACTATGGCTACACCTTC
CDR3 protein: CNVEFWTGLNYGYTF

J gene: TRBJ2-5
D gene: .
V gene: TRBV5-1
clone size: .
CDR3 DNA: TGCGCCAGCAGCTTGGTGGTTGGAGGAGGACAAGAGACCCAGTACTTC
CDR3 protein: CASSLVVGGGQETQYF

J gene: TRBJ1-6
D gene: .
V gene: TRBV7-9
clone size: .
CDR3 DNA: TGTGCCAGCAGCTTAGCGCCCGGGGGCCCCTATAATTCACCCCTCCACTTT
CDR3 protein: CASSLAPGGPYNSPLHF

J gene: TRBJ2-7
D gene: TRBD2
V gene: TRBV19
clone size: few
CDR3 DNA: TGTGCCAGTAGTCTAGCGGGAGTAGAGTACGAGCAGTACTTC
CDR3 protein: CASSLAGVEYEQYF

J gene: TRBJ2-3
D gene: .
V gene: TRBV10-1
clone size: .
CDR3 DNA: TGCGCCAGCAGTCAGACCAGATCTAGCACAGATACGCAGTATTTT
CDR3 protein: CASSQTRSSTDTQYF

J gene: TRBJ1-1
D gene: .
V gene: TRBV6-2/TRBV6-3
clone size: few
CDR3 DNA: TGTGCCAGCAGTGGTCCGGGACTTTCGAACACTGAAGCTTTCTTT
CDR3 protein: CASSGPGLSNTEAFF

J gene: TRBJ2-5
D gene: TRBD2
V gene: TRBV6-5
clone size: many
CDR3 DNA: TGTGCCAGCAGTTCCGGACTAGCGGGATTTAAAGAGACCCAGTACTTC
CDR3 protein: CASSSGLAGFKETQYF

J gene: TRBJ2-4
D gene: .
V gene: TRBV30
clone size: few
CDR3 DNA: TGTGCCTGGAGTGTAGGGGCCCATCTAGCCAAAAACATTCAGTACTTC
CDR3 protein: CAWSVGAHLAKNIQYF

J gene: TRBJ2-1
D gene: .
V gene: TRBV7-3
clone size: few
CDR3 DNA: TGTGCCAGCAGCCCAGCCGGGGTATACTCCTACAATGAGCAGTTCTTC
CDR3 protein: CASSPAGVYSYNEQFF

J gene: TRBJ2-1
D gene: TRBD1
V gene: TRBV12-3/TRBV12-4
clone size: many
CDR3 DNA: TGTGCCAGCAGTCCCTACGAGGGGGCTTTAAATGAGCAGTTCTTC
CDR3 protein: CASSPYEGALNEQFF

J gene: TRBJ1-2
D gene: TRBD1
V gene: TRBV2
clone size: many
CDR3 DNA: TGTGCCAGCAGTGAGGGGACAGGGGATGGCTACACCTTC
CDR3 protein: CASSEGTGDGYTF

J gene: TRBJ1-1
D gene: .
V gene: TRBV29-1
clone size: .
CDR3 DNA: TGCAGCTTTTCCGGACAGTTGAACACTGAAGCTTTCTTT
CDR3 protein: CSFSGQLNTEAFF

J gene: TRBJ2-2
D gene: .
V gene: TRBV12-3/TRBV12-4
clone size: many
CDR3 DNA: TGTGCCAGCAGCCACGGGCAGGGCCTTGGCAACGGGGAGCTGTTTTTT
CDR3 protein: CASSHGQGLGNGELFF

J gene: TRBJ2-5
D gene: .
V gene: TRBV24-1
clone size: few
CDR3 DNA: TGTGCCACCAGTGATTTTGTGCGGGAGACCCAGTACTTC
CDR3 protein: CATSDFVRETQYF

J gene: TRBJ2-1
D gene: TRBD2
V gene: TRBV7-2
clone size: many
CDR3 DNA: TGTGCCAGCAGCTTAGCGTCTAGCGGGAGATATGAGCAGTTCTTC
CDR3 protein: CASSLASSGRYEQFF

J gene: TRBJ1-6
D gene: .
V gene: TRBV28
clone size: .
CDR3 DNA: TGTGCCAGCAGTTCCCAGGGACGGTGGGATTCACTCCTCCACTTT
CDR3 protein: CASSSQGRWDSLLHF

J gene: TRBJ2-3
D gene: .
V gene: TRBV20-1
clone size: .
CDR3 DNA: TGCAGTGCTAGTGTTCGGAGCAGCACAGATACGCAGTATTTT
CDR3 protein: CSASVRSSTDTQYF

J gene: TRBJ2-3
D gene: .
V gene: TRBV5-4
clone size: .
CDR3 DNA: TGTGCCAGCAGCTTGACTAGTCGGACAGATACGCAGTATTTT
CDR3 protein: CASSLTSRTDTQYF

J gene: TRBJ2-2
D gene: .
V gene: TRBV6-1
clone size: many
CDR3 DNA: TGTGCCAGCTTCCATCCAGGGAACACCGGGGAGCTGTTTTTT
CDR3 protein: CASFHPGNTGELFF

J gene: TRBJ2-2
D gene: .
V gene: TRBV2
clone size: many
CDR3 DNA: TGTGCCAGCAGTTTGACAGACGTGGACACCGGGGAGCTGTTTTTT
CDR3 protein: CASSLTDVDTGELFF

J gene: TRBJ1-4
D gene: .
V gene: TRBV7-9
clone size: .
CDR3 DNA: TGTGCCAGCAGCCCCGGGAGCGTCACTAATGAAAAACTGTTTTTT
CDR3 protein: CASSPGSVTNEKLFF